The rows below give T cell receptor beta chains drawn from one sample of a study of cytomegalovirus exposure and HLA in healthy donors. TCRdb keeps only in-frame clones here, not all; method: immunoSEQ multiplex PCR. The repertoire holds around 110,000 clones, with roughly a tenth as singletons. Sequenced material: PBMCs. Receptors originate from a man between 25 and 39 years old in good health and CMV-seronegative. The conserved cysteine and the conserved F or W are not part of the CDR3 here.

TRBV9 ASNLGGEETQY
TRBV29-1 SVRTSSGNTIY
TRBV6-5 ASSYSIGGDEQY
TRBV6-4 ASCIEAGICNEQF
TRBV9 ASSVGPSGRSTDTQY
TRBV28 LTSSPYEQY
TRBV7-9 ASSPSGTGEKLF
TRBV29-1 SAGRRYEQY
TRBV2 ASRAEQGGTYEQY
TRBV6-6 ASKGGRSQNTEAF
TRBV7-6 ASSLWAAPQTSGNTIY
TRBV5-1 ASSYTVNTEAF
TRBV27 ASSRGGNQPQH
TRBV11-3 ASSLGLAGLTSTDTQY
TRBV10-1 ASSEYRVGSTDTQY
TRBV6-5 ASSRTVYSNQPQH
TRBV6-6 ASSYTGSRGQETQY
TRBV19 ASTRGGQETQY
TRBV11-3 ASSLTSVPYQETQY
TRBV12-2 ASRLAGLNTGELF
TRBV7-6 ASSRDRDTGELF
TRBV29-1 SGGDRGNTGELF
TRBV5-4 ASSWGGSYGYT
TRBV7-7 ASSPGQGYEQY
TRBV28 ASIGGTGGSQPQH
TRBV6-1 ANEGTSGPYNEQF
TRBV19 ASSERGQASGNTIY
TRBV2 ASRVTRGTDSPLH
TRBV6-5 ASSYNQVGDTQY
TRBV6-5 ASSYSGGANTGELF
TRBV2 ASSAGGGTEAF
TRBV7-6 ASSFTGLAEAF
TRBV7-9 ASSRSLAGATGELF
TRBV7-9 APDPTGVTEAF
TRBV10-1 ASSAVTETYGELF
TRBV7-7 ASSFSGPGELF
TRBV4-2 ASSPGLAETQY
TRBV2 ASTFRTATNTGELF
TRBV29-1 SVPTGGNYGYT
TRBV5-1 ASSWNRGKNYGYT
TRBV6-1 ASNQGGSTDTQY
TRBV10-1 ASSAGQNTEAF
TRBV6-1 ASSEGTGGSYEQY
TRBV6-1 ASGLTGVDSAGYT